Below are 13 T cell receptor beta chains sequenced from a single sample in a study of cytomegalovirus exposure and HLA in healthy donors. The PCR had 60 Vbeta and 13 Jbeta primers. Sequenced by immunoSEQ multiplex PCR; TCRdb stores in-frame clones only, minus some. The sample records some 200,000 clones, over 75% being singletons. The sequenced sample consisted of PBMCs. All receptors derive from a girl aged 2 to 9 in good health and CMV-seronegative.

CDR3 loop: CASSVGGTEETQYF. The CDR3 DNA reads as TGTGCCAGCAGCGTAGGGGGGACAGAAGAGACCCAGTACTTC. The chain uses TRBV9 and TRBJ2-5, with TRBD1 matching over 7 bases. CDR1 SGDLS and CDR2 YYNGEE come from the germline V gene. V trimming: 0 bases; J trimming: 3 bases; junction bases outside the gene matches: 2. The CDR3 extends over 14 amino acids.

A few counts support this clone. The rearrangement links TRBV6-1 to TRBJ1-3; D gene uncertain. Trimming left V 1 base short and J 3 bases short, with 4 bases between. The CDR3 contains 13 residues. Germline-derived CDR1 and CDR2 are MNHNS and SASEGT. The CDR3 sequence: CASSEDGGNTIYF. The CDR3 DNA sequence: TGTGCCAGCAGTGAAGACGGTGGAAACACCATATATTTT.

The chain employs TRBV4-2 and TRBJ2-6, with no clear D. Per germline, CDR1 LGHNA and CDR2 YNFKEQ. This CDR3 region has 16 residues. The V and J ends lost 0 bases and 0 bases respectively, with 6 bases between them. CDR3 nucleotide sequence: TGTGCCAGCAGCCAAGACGAGGTCTCTGGGGCCAACGTCCTGACTTTC. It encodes CASSQDEVSGANVLTF.

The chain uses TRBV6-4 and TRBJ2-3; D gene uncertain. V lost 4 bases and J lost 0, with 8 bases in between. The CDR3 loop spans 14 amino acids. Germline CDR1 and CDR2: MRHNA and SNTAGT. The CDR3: CASSGGRSTDTQYF. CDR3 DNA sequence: TGTGCCAGCAGTGGCGGTAGAAGCACAGATACGCAGTATTTT.

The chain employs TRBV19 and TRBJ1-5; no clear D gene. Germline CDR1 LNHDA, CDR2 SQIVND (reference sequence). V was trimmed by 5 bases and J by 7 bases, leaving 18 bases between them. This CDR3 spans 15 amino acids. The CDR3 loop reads CASSPRKEREQPQHF. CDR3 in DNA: TGTGCCAGTAGTCCCAGGAAGGAGAGGGAGCAGCCCCAGCATTTT.

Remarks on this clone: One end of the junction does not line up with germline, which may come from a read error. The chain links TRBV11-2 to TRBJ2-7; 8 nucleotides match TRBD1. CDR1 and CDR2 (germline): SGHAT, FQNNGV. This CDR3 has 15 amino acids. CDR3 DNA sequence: TGTGCCAGCAGCTCGGGACAGGCCCCCTCCGACGAGCAGTACTTC. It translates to CASSSGQAPSDEQYF.

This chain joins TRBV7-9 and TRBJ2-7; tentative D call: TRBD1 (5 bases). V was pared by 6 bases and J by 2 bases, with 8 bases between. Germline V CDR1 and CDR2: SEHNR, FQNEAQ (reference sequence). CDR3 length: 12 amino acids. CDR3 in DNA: TGTGCCAGCAGGGACACCACCTACGAGCAGTACTTC. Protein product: CASRDTTYEQYF.

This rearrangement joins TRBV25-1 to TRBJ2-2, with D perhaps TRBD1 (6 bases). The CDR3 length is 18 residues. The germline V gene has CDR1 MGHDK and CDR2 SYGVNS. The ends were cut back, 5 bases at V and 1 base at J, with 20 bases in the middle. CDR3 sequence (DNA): TGTGCCAGCAGTCCCCCGGGACACCTAGGGGGGAACACCGGGGAGCTGTTTTTT. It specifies CASSPPGHLGGNTGELFF.

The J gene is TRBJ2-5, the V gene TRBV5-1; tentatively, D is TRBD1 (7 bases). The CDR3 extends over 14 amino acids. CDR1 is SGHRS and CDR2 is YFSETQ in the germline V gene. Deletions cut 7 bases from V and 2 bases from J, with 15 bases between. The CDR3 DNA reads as TGCGCCAGCTCGGACTACAGGGGACAAGAGACCCAGTACTTC. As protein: CASSDYRGQETQYF.

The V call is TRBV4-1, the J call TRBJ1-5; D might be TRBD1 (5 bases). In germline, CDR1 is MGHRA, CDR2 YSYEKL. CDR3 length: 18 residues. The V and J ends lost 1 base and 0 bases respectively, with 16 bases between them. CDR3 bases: TGCGCCAGCAGCCAAGGGGGGAGGTCCTTCAATAGCAATCAGCCCCAGCATTTT. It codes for CASSQGGRSFNSNQPQHF.

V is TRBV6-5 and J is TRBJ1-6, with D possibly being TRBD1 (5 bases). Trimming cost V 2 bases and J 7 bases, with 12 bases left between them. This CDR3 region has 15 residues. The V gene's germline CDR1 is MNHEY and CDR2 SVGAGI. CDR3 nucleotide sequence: TGTGCCAGCAGTTACGGGGCAGGAGCAAATTCACCCCTCCACTTT. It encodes CASSYGAGANSPLHF.

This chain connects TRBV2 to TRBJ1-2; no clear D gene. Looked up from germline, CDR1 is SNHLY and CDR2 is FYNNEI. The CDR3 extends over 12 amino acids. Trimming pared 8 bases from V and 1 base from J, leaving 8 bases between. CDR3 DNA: TGTGCCAGCTATAGATTTAACTATGGCTACACCTTC. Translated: CASYRFNYGYTF.

The CDR3 nucleotides are TGTGCCAGCTCACCACCGGGAACAGGGGTAATATATGGCTACACCTTC. Translation gives CASSPPGTGVIYGYTF. This chain uses TRBV18 with TRBJ1-2; 7 bases map to TRBD1. The length of the CDR3 is 16 residues. The ends lost 0 bases at V and 5 bases at J; junction bases unmatched: 9. Germline V gene lookup returns CDR1 KGHSH and CDR2 LQKENI.